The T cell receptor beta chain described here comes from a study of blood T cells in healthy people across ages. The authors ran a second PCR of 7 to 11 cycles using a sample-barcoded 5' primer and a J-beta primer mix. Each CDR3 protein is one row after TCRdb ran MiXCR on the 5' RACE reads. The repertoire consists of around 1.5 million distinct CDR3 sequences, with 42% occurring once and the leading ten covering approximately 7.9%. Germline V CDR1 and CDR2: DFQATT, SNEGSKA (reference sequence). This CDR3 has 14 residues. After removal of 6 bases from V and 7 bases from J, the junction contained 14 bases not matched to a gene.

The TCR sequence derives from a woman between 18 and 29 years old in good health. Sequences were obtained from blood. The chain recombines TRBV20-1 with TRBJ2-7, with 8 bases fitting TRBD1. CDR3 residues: CSALRTGFFDEQYF. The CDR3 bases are TGCAGTGCGCTTAGGACAGGGTTCTTCGATGAGCAGTACTTC.